This T cell receptor (beta chain) came from a study of blood T cell repertoires in COVID-19. Background on the study: T cells, B-cell-depleted T cells, or PBMCs supplied cDNA or gDNA.

Original handling: Quantification of nucleated cells was approximated via reference gene primer amplification. Assay: immunoSEQ multiplex PCR; the TCRdb copy retains only in-frame clones and omits some. The D gene and trimming were derived from the DNA, and the V and J assignments and clone size from that table. The data show 150,000 to 200,000 clones, 65% to 90% seen once. Germline CDR1 reads GTSNPN; CDR2 reads SVGIG (reference sequence). V shed 1 base, J shed 4 bases, and the junction held 6 bases outside the gene matches. The CDR3 is 15 amino acids. Sequenced: peripheral blood. The chain recombines TRBV30 with TRBJ2-7; 11 bases map to TRBD2. The clonotype was recovered from a man in his fifties with active or convalescent COVID-19. Here the CDR3 DNA reads TGTGCCTGGAGTGGTGAGGGGACTAGCGGTTACGAGCAGTACTTC. Its protein product is CAWSGEGTSGYEQYF.